Listed below are T cell receptor beta chains from one sample, sequenced in a study of CD8 T cells in Susac syndrome. Each CDR3 protein gets one entry after TCRdb re-called the immunoSEQ multiplex PCR reads with MiXCR. The sample lists 95,000 or so distinct CDR3 sequences, 90% to 95% occurring once. Sequenced material: CD8+ T cells from PBMCs. These receptors were taken from a human donor in good health. CDR3s include the opening cysteine and the closing phenylalanine or tryptophan. D genes are given only for firm matches. Size values are once, few and many counts, or a class for expanded clones, and some rows have none.

d_gene | j_gene | v_gene | abundance | CDR3aa | CDR3nt
- | TRBJ2-3 | TRBV5-4 | - | CASSLGQFTDTQYF | TGTGCCAGCAGCTTGGGACAGTTCACAGATACGCAGTATTTT
- | TRBJ1-4 | TRBV27 | once | CASSPGNSGWEKLFF | TGTGCCAGCAGCCCCGGGAACAGCGGTTGGGAAAAACTGTTTTTT
TRBD2 | TRBJ2-3 | TRBV3-1 | - | CASSHGLAGTGDTQYF | TGTGCCAGCAGCCATGGACTAGCGGGAACGGGAGATACGCAGTATTTT
TRBD1 | TRBJ2-7 | TRBV29-1 | - | CSVEDPTGGASAQYF | TGCAGCGTTGAAGACCCGACAGGGGGCGCGTCGGCGCAGTACTTC
- | TRBJ2-2 | TRBV5-1 | - | CASSLRGGNTGELFF | TGCGCCAGCAGCCTCAGGGGCGGGAACACCGGGGAGCTGTTTTTT
- | TRBJ2-7 | TRBV4-1 | - | CASSHSKPGSSYEQYF | TGCGCCAGCAGCCACTCGAAGCCAGGGAGCTCCTACGAGCAGTACTTC
- | TRBJ2-2 | TRBV19 | once | CASSISVSGELFF | TGTGCCAGTAGTATCTCAGTATCCGGGGAGCTGTTTTTT
- | TRBJ1-1 | TRBV6-5 | - | CASSYSTGGTEAFF | TGTGCCAGCAGTTACTCGACGGGAGGAACTGAAGCTTTCTTT
- | TRBJ2-3 | TRBV11-2 | - | CASSLIGRLADTQYF | TGTGCCAGCAGCTTAATAGGCAGGTTGGCGGATACGCAGTATTTT
- | TRBJ2-3 | TRBV4-2 | - | CASSQSPLPGGTDTQYF | TGTGCCAGCAGCCAAAGTCCCCTTCCAGGGGGCACAGATACGCAGTATTTT
- | TRBJ1-2 | TRBV14 | - | CASSQRIYGYTF | TGTGCCAGCAGCCAAAGGATCTATGGCTACACCTTC
TRBD1 | TRBJ2-7 | TRBV13 | - | CASSPGTGLDEQYF | TGTGCCAGCAGCCCCGGGACAGGCTTGGACGAGCAGTACTTC
- | TRBJ1-1 | TRBV4-1 | - | CASSQDRVGVTEAFF | TGCGCCAGCAGCCAAGACAGGGTGGGAGTCACTGAAGCTTTCTTT
- | TRBJ2-2 | TRBV20-1 | - | CSARDRVSTGELFF | TGCAGTGCTAGAGACAGGGTGTCCACCGGGGAGCTGTTTTTT
TRBD1 | TRBJ1-1 | TRBV27 | once | CASSLSGGADAFF | TGTGCCAGCAGTTTATCAGGGGGCGCTGACGCTTTCTTT
- | TRBJ1-1 | TRBV27 | - | CASSLSRAGRVTEAFF | TGTGCCAGCAGTTTATCGAGAGCGGGGAGGGTCACTGAAGCTTTCTTT
- | TRBJ2-1 | TRBV7-3 | few | CASSDTGYNEQFF | TGTGCCAGCAGCGATACTGGGTACAATGAGCAGTTCTTC
- | TRBJ1-1 | TRBV19 | - | CASRWGLNTEAFF | TGTGCCAGTAGATGGGGGTTGAACACTGAAGCTTTCTTT
TRBD1 | TRBJ1-1 | TRBV11-2 | - | CASSSLQGAEDTEAFF | TGTGCCAGCAGCTCGCTCCAGGGGGCTGAGGACACTGAAGCTTTCTTT
TRBD1 | TRBJ1-5 | TRBV19 | - | CASSIEQGGPKQPQHF | TGTGCCAGTAGTATAGAGCAGGGGGGTCCCAAGCAGCCCCAGCATTTT
- | TRBJ2-1 | TRBV27 | - | CASSFSEGEAYNEQFF | TGTGCCAGCAGTTTCTCAGAGGGGGAAGCCTACAATGAGCAGTTCTTC
- | TRBJ2-7 | TRBV3-1 | - | CASSQGLNPYEQYF | TGTGCCAGCAGCCAAGGTCTCAACCCCTACGAGCAGTACTTC
TRBD2 | TRBJ2-2 | TRBV4-1 | once | CASSQDMAGGNTGELFF | TGCGCCAGCAGCCAAGATATGGCGGGGGGCAACACCGGGGAGCTGTTTTTT
- | TRBJ1-1 | TRBV20-1 | - | CSARDSTSMNTEAFF | TGCAGTGCTAGAGATTCAACGTCCATGAACACTGAAGCTTTCTTT
- | TRBJ1-2 | TRBV14 | - | CASSQDGGGGYTF | TGTGCCAGCAGCCAAGATGGAGGTGGCGGCTACACCTTC
TRBD1 | TRBJ1-2 | TRBV7-9 | - | CASTGGLPYGYTF | TGTGCCAGCACAGGGGGCCTCCCATATGGCTACACCTTC
- | TRBJ1-5 | TRBV2 | - | CASSGQTNSNQPQHF | TGTGCCAGCAGTGGACAGACAAATAGCAATCAGCCCCAGCATTTT
TRBD2 | TRBJ2-3 | TRBV6-1 | - | CASRRSGGIADTQYF | TGTGCCAGCAGGCGTAGCGGGGGGATTGCAGATACGCAGTATTTT
- | TRBJ2-2 | TRBV28 | - | CASSPPTYTGELFF | TGTGCCAGCAGTCCCCCGACCTACACCGGGGAGCTGTTTTTT
- | TRBJ1-1 | TRBV19 | - | CASSEGDWTEAFF | TGTGCCAGTAGTGAGGGGGATTGGACTGAAGCTTTCTTT
- | TRBJ2-2 | TRBV29-1 | - | CSVGGPGANTGELFF | TGCAGCGTTGGGGGGCCGGGAGCGAACACCGGGGAGCTGTTTTTT
TRBD1 | TRBJ1-4 | TRBV13 | - | CASSLLPDRGLNEKLFF | TGTGCCAGCAGCTTACTTCCCGACAGGGGGCTGAATGAAAAACTGTTTTTT
- | TRBJ2-5 | TRBV29-1 | - | CSVSQEETQYF | TGCAGCGTTTCACAGGAAGAGACCCAGTACTTC
TRBD1 | TRBJ2-2 | TRBV5-1 | - | CASSSGQRNTGELFF | TGCGCCAGCAGCTCGGGACAGAGGAACACCGGGGAGCTGTTTTTT
- | TRBJ2-1 | TRBV12-3/TRBV12-4 | - | CASSSARRDLGEQFF | TGTGCCAGCAGTTCCGCCCGGCGCGACCTTGGTGAGCAGTTCTTC
TRBD2 | TRBJ2-1 | TRBV4-2 | - | CASTQTGLVYNEQFF | TGTGCCAGCACCCAGACGGGACTAGTATACAATGAGCAGTTCTTC
TRBD2 | TRBJ2-3 | TRBV7-9 | - | CASSLGGLAADTQYF | TGTGCCAGCAGCTTGGGGGGACTAGCGGCAGATACGCAGTATTTT
TRBD1 | TRBJ2-7 | TRBV5-1 | - | CASSDGTGSTYEQYF | TGCGCCAGCAGCGACGGGACAGGATCAACCTACGAGCAGTACTTC
- | TRBJ2-7 | TRBV20-1 | - | CSARGGASSYEQYF | TGCAGTGCTAGAGGCGGGGCCTCCTCCTACGAGCAGTACTTC
TRBD2 | TRBJ2-7 | TRBV7-9 | - | CASSGRVDGGAVEQYF | TGTGCCAGCAGCGGCCGTGTTGACGGGGGGGCGGTAGAGCAGTACTTC
- | TRBJ1-2 | TRBV11-2 | - | CASSLKAVGYNYGYTF | TGTGCCAGCAGCTTAAAAGCGGTTGGGTATAACTATGGCTACACCTTC
TRBD2 | TRBJ2-1 | TRBV9 | - | CASSDSGVRYNEQFF | TGTGCCAGCAGCGATAGCGGGGTCCGCTACAATGAGCAGTTCTTC
- | TRBJ1-4 | TRBV5-1 | - | CASSLRWATNEKLFF | TGCGCCAGCAGCCTCCGTTGGGCGACTAATGAAAAACTGTTTTTT
- | TRBJ1-1 | TRBV5-1 | - | CASSSPGGVVNTEAFF | TGCGCCAGCAGCTCGCCGGGGGGGGTGGTGAACACTGAAGCTTTCTTT
- | TRBJ2-1 | TRBV19 | - | CASSIDQEGPYNEQFF | TGTGCCAGTAGTATAGATCAGGAGGGGCCTTACAATGAGCAGTTCTTC
TRBD2 | TRBJ2-1 | TRBV9 | - | CASSGGGSGDLMSYNEQFF | TGTGCCAGCAGCGGAGGGGGTAGCGGGGACCTTATGTCCTACAATGAGCAGTTCTTC
- | TRBJ2-2 | TRBV4-2 | - | CASSQALETGELFF | TGTGCCAGCAGCCAAGCCCTAGAAACCGGGGAGCTGTTTTTT